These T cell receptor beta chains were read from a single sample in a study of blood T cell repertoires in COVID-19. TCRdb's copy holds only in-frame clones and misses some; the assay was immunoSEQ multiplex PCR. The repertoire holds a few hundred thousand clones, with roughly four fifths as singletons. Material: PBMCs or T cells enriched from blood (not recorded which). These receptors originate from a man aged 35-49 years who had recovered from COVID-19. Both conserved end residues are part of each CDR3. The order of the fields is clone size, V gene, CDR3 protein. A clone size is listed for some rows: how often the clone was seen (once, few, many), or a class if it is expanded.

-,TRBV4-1,CASSQGTGRDNGYTF
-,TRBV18,CASSPTGLYGYTF
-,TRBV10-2,CASSESQGRWSEQYF
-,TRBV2,CASSTRQGGGTEAFF
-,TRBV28,CASSLQTGVGANVLTF
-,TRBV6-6,CASSSGGNRGYTF
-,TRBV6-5,CASSYGPSYEQYF
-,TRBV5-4,CASSLVASSGPQETQYF
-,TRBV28,CASSFWRATVYEQYF
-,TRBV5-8,CASSRLAGGLSYNEQFF
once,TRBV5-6,CASSWGTGGSTNEKLFF
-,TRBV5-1,CASSRDSNQPQHF
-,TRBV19,CASRRRENAGELFF
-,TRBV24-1,CATSDPTGMDGNQPQHF
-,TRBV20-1,CSASKQAEAFF
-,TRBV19,CASSSGLAGGGTEQFF
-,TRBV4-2,CASSQPPGLDYNEQFF
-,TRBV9,CASSVGTSVEETQYF
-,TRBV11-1,CASGKPGGNTEAFF
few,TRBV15,CATSRPGRGRTTEAFF
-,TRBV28,CASSPGGTSSGNTIYF
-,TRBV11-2,CASSLADSLFEQFF
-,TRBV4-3,CASSQSGTRSDTQYF
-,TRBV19,CASSLGTGNSPLHF
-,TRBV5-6,CASSSPGQGYEQYF
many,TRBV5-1,CASSLDSTYSTDTQYF
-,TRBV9,CASSDPVTGAGGYTF
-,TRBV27,CASSLGGNEQFF
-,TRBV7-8,CASSPSSYEQYF
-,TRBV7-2,CASSQLGQGAGIQYF
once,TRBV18,CASSPSGTQPQHF
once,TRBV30,CAWELDRAGTDTQYF
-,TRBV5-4,CASSLERRSTEAFF
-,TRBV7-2,CASSEDRGPNTEAFF
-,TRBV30,CAWSATDRANSPLHF
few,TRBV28,CASSIDRVWTEAFF
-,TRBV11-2,CASSLTLAGGREQYF
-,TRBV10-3,CAIRPEPRDWYTF
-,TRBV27,CASSLGMTGSYFYNEQFF
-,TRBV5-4,CASSLEQASEQFF
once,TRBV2,CASRSSGWGTEAFF
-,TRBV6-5,CASSLQGGGYEQYF
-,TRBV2,CASTKQRENNSPLHF
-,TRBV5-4,CASSLQGWQFF
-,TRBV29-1,CSVQGGGQETQYF
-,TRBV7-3,CASSAQLGGELFF
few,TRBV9,CASSVDYSGNTIYF
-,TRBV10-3,CAISDSPGTSGSRLGAQYF
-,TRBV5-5,CASTLGLAGGKSYEQYF
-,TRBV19,CASSREISYEQYF
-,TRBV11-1,CASSTPRQGSDTQYF
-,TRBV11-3,CASSPGGGSSYNEQFF
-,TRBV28,CASSEYSQGFNTEAFF